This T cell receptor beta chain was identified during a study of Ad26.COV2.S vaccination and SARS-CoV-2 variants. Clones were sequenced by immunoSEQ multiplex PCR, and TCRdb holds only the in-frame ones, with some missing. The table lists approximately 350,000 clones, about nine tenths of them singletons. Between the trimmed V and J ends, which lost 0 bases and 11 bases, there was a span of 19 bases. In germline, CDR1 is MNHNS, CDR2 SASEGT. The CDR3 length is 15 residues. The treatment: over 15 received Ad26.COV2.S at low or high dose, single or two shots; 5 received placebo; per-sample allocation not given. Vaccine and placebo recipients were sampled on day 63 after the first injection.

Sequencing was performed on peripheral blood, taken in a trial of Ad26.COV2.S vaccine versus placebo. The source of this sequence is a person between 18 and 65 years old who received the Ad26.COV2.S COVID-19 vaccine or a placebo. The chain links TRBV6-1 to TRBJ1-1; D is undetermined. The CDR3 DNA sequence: TGTGCCAGCAGTGAAGCGCGGTCAGGAGGGCCCAGGGCTTTCTTT. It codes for CASSEARSGGPRAFF.